The 31 T cell receptor beta chains reported below all come from one sample, sequenced in a study of OX40 agonist ivuxolimab in advanced cancers. Assay: immunoSEQ multiplex PCR; the TCRdb copy retains only in-frame clones and omits some. This table has almost 80,000 clones, more than 75% appearing once. The specimen was CD4+ or CD8+ T cells sorted from blood, collected in a trial of the OX40 agonist ivuxolimab. The receptors here all came from an adult with an advanced solid tumor such as melanoma, head and neck, liver or kidney cancer.

The chain carries TRBV7-8 and TRBJ1-3; D is perhaps TRBD1 (5 bases). CDR1 and CDR2 (germline): SGHVS, FQNEAQ. V was shortened by 1 base and J by 4 bases, with 26 bases between the two germline ends. This CDR3 spans 20 amino acids. In DNA form, the CDR3 reads TGTGCCAGCAGCTTAGTAGGCGGAGGGTTGGGGGTCAAGGGAGGAAACACCATATATTTT. This encodes CASSLVGGGLGVKGGNTIYF. Drawing the rest from reference TRBV7-8 and TRBJ1-3, the complete variable domain is GAGVSQSPRYKVAKRGQDVALRCDPISGHVSLFWYQQALGQGPEFLTYFQNEAQLDKSGLPSDRFFAERPEGSVSTLKIQRTQQEDSAVYLCASSLVGGGLGVKGGNTIYFGEGSWLTVV.

The chain is built from TRBV15 and TRBJ2-5; D gene unclear. The V end lost 1 base, the J end lost 5 bases, and 5 bases lay between the germline ends. Looked up from germline, CDR1 is LNHNV and CDR2 is YYDKDF (reference sequence). This CDR3 is 12 amino acids long. The CDR3 region has the DNA TGTGCCACCAGCAGAGCGGGCGAGACCCAGTACTTC. Translation: CATSRAGETQYF.

The chain uses TRBV28 and TRBJ1-3; no reliable D call. V gave up 6 bases and J gave up 2 bases, with 8 bases separating them. Germline CDR1 and CDR2: MDHEN and SYDVKM. The CDR3 consists of 13 residues. This chain's CDR3 is CASSVTAGNTIYF. CDR3 DNA: TGTGCCAGCAGCGTCACGGCTGGAAACACCATATATTTT. Looking up the rest from reference TRBV28 and TRBJ1-3 gives the full variable domain: DVKVTQSSRYLVKRTGEKVFLECVQDMDHENMFWYRQDPGLGLRLIYFSYDVKMKEKGDIPEGYSVSREKKERFSLILESASTNQTSMYLCASSVTAGNTIYFGEGSWLTVV.

This chain uses TRBV10-2 with TRBJ2-3, with 8 bases matching TRBD2. V shed 7 bases and J 4 bases; nucleotides not matched to a gene: 10. Germline CDR1 reads WSHSY; CDR2 reads SAAADI. This CDR3 has 15 residues. The CDR3 bases are TGCGCCAGCACCGGAGCGGGAGATTTGGCAGATACGCAGTATTTT. Translation: CASTGAGDLADTQYF.

The rearrangement links TRBV19 to TRBJ1-1; no clear D gene. The V gene lost 4 bases and the J gene lost 3 bases, with 15 bases spanning the gap. Germline V gene lookup returns CDR1 LNHDA and CDR2 SQIVND (reference sequence). This CDR3 has 15 amino acids. For the CDR3, the DNA is TGTGCCAGTAGTACCCAGGCTCTTGGTTACACTGAAGCTTTCTTT. Its translation is CASSTQALGYTEAFF.

This clone appeared once. The chain joins TRBV6-1 to TRBJ1-5; D remains unclear. V dropped 9 bases and J dropped 0 bases, with 9 bases sitting between them. CDR3 length: 13 residues. Per germline, CDR1 MNHNS and CDR2 SASEGT. CDR3 protein: CASKVNSNQPQHF. DNA of the CDR3: TGTGCCAGTAAGGTGAATAGCAATCAGCCCCAGCATTTT.

V and J are TRBV28 and TRBJ2-5; 7 bases are a match to TRBD1. From germline, CDR1 is MDHEN and CDR2 SYDVKM. The V and J ends lost 6 bases and 1 base, in that order; junction bases with no gene match: 8. CDR3 length: 15 amino acids. CDR3 loop: CASRKGAARQETQYF. The CDR3 region has the DNA TGTGCCAGCAGAAAGGGGGCGGCCCGCCAAGAGACCCAGTACTTC. The full variable domain, in which reference TRBV28 and TRBJ2-5 provide the parts outside the CDR3, is DVKVTQSSRYLVKRTGEKVFLECVQDMDHENMFWYRQDPGLGLRLIYFSYDVKMKEKGDIPEGYSVSREKKERFSLILESASTNQTSMYLCASRKGAARQETQYFGPGTRLLVL.

V usage is TRBV5-4 and J usage is TRBJ2-1, with TRBD2 identical over 8 bases. This CDR3 has 16 amino acids. V was pared by 5 bases and J by 1 base, with 8 bases of the junction left unmatched. Germline V gene data show CDR1 as SGHNT and CDR2 as YYREEE (reference sequence). The CDR3 region is CASRPGGTRSYNEQFF. CDR3 DNA sequence: TGTGCCAGCAGACCCGGGGGGACTAGATCCTACAATGAGCAGTTCTTC.

The rearrangement joins TRBV5-1 to TRBJ1-5; 7 bases fit TRBD1. The CDR3 is 14 amino acids. The germline V gene encodes CDR1 SGHRS and CDR2 YFSETQ. The V gene end was trimmed by 1 base and the J gene end by 5 bases; junction bases not matched to a gene: 3. This chain's CDR3 is CASSLTTGDQPQHF. In nucleotides, the CDR3 is TGCGCCAGCAGCTTGACTACAGGGGATCAGCCCCAGCATTTT.

The chain uses TRBV20-1 and TRBJ2-4; TRBD2 is a possible D gene (5 bases). CDR1 is DFQATT and CDR2 is SNEGSKA in the germline V gene (reference sequence). This CDR3 has 11 amino acids. Trimming removed 0 bases at V and 15 bases at J, with 12 bases between. This CDR3 is CSAREEALRYF. The CDR3 DNA follows: TGCAGTGCTAGAGAGGAGGCGCTTCGGTACTTC.

The chain carries TRBV16 and TRBJ2-2; TRBD1 is a possible D gene (5 bases). With 2 bases removed from V and 3 bases from J, the gap between germline ends came to 10 bases. Germline values: CDR1 KGHSY, CDR2 FQNENV. CDR3 length: 15 amino acids. In DNA form, the CDR3 reads TGTGCCAGCAGCCAAAAAGAAGGGGACACCGGGGAGCTGTTTTTT. The encoded protein is CASSQKEGDTGELFF.

V usage is TRBV5-1 and J usage is TRBJ1-1; 7 bases agree with TRBD1. J lost 1 base, V lost 2 bases, and 5 bases had no gene match. CDR3 length: 15 residues. Germline lookup yields CDR1 SGHRS and CDR2 YFSETQ. CDR3 residues: CASSLMTGTNTEAFF. CDR3 DNA: TGCGCCAGCAGCTTAATGACAGGGACGAACACTGAAGCTTTCTTT.

This rearrangement joins TRBV6-1 to TRBJ2-2; D call uncertain. V lost 4 bases to trimming and J lost 5 bases, with 11 bases between them. Looked up from germline, CDR1 is MNHNS and CDR2 is SASEGT. The CDR3 has 14 residues. In DNA form, the CDR3 reads TGTGCCAGCAGTGTAAAAGGGATGACCGGGGAGCTGTTTTTT. Protein: CASSVKGMTGELFF.

CDR3 nucleotide sequence: TGTGCCAGCATCAACAAAAGTACATCGATTTACACAGATACGCAGTATTTT. Protein sequence: CASINKSTSIYTDTQYF. The rearrangement uses TRBV25-1 and TRBJ2-3; no reliable D call. The CDR3 spans 17 residues. Germline V gene lookup returns CDR1 MGHDK and CDR2 SYGVNS. The germline V and J ends were trimmed by 7 bases and 2 bases, with 22 bases remaining between them.

The chain combines TRBV7-2 with TRBJ2-7; D may be TRBD2 (6 bases). CDR1 and CDR2 from the germline V gene are SGHTA and FQGNSA. The length of the CDR3 is 16 residues. Between the trimmed V and J ends, which lost 6 bases and 1 base, there was a span of 19 bases. CDR3 DNA sequence: TGTGCCAGCAGACTCGTTTCGGGGGTCTCTTCCTACGAGCAGTACTTC. Translating gives CASRLVSGVSSYEQYF.

The chain uses TRBV5-1 and TRBJ2-7; 8 bases map to TRBD1. Unmatched junction bases numbered 4, after V lost 3 bases and J lost 5 bases. Germline lookup yields CDR1 SGHRS and CDR2 YFSETQ. This CDR3 has 13 amino acids. The CDR3 DNA reads as TGCGCCAGCAGCTGGACAGGGAGCCACGAGCAGTACTTC. Translating gives CASSWTGSHEQYF.

The sample holds many counts of this clone. This chain connects TRBV11-2 to TRBJ2-7; 10 nucleotides match TRBD2. V shed 1 base, J shed 0 bases, and the junction held 6 bases outside the gene matches. Germline loops: CDR1 SGHAT, CDR2 FQNNGV. The CDR3 extends over 17 amino acids. Here the CDR3 reads CASSLVSGRPSSYEQYF. CDR3 bases: TGTGCCAGCAGCTTAGTTAGCGGGAGGCCCAGCTCCTACGAGCAGTACTTC.

The chain couples TRBV7-3 to TRBJ2-2; TRBD2 might be the D (5 bases). CDR1 is SGHTA, CDR2 FQGTGA, per germline. The CDR3 is 14 residues long. The germline V and J ends were trimmed by 5 bases and 7 bases, with 14 bases remaining between them. This CDR3 is CASSTGSRGGELFF. Written as DNA, the CDR3 is TGTGCCAGCAGCACCGGGTCCCGGGGCGGGGAGCTGTTTTTT.

The gene calls are TRBV19 and TRBJ2-4; 7 bases fit TRBD1. V was pared by 10 bases and J by 1 base, with 10 bases of the junction left unmatched. The CDR3 loop spans 15 amino acids. Germline CDR1 LNHDA, CDR2 SQIVND (reference sequence). The CDR3 is CATERGGFAKNIQYF. CDR3 coding DNA: TGTGCCACCGAGAGAGGGGGCTTCGCCAAAAACATTCAGTACTTC.

The V call is TRBV7-9, the J call TRBJ2-3, with D unclear. CDR1 and CDR2 (germline): SEHNR, FQNEAQ (reference sequence). The V and J ends lost 6 bases and 2 bases respectively, with 9 bases between them. The CDR3 loop spans 13 amino acids. Written as DNA, the CDR3 is TGTGCCAGCAGACGGACGTCCACAGATACGCAGTATTTT. Translation gives CASRRTSTDTQYF.

This chain uses TRBV5-1 with TRBJ1-1, with D hard to call. The V end lost 0 bases, the J end lost 3 bases, and 6 bases lay between the germline ends. The germline V gene encodes CDR1 SGHRS and CDR2 YFSETQ. This CDR3 is 13 amino acids long. The DNA for the CDR3 is TGCGCCAGCAGCTTGGGTCTGGACACTGAAGCTTTCTTT. This translates into CASSLGLDTEAFF. The full variable domain, its missing parts supplied by reference TRBV5-1 and TRBJ1-1, is KAGVTQTPRYLIKTRGQQVTLSCSPISGHRSVSWYQQTPGQGLQFLFEYFSETQRNKGNFPGRFSGRQFSNSRSEMNVSTLELGDSALYLCASSLGLDTEAFFGQGTRLTVV.

This clone was seen a single time. The chain carries TRBV7-2 and TRBJ1-6; 7 bases fit TRBD1. Germline V gives CDR1 SGHTA, CDR2 FQGNSA. The CDR3 is 17 amino acids. V trimming: 5 bases; J trimming: 3 bases; junction bases outside the gene matches: 10. For the CDR3, the DNA is TGTGCCAGCAGCCGGAACACAGGGGTGGGCTATAATTCACCCCTCCACTTT. Amino acids: CASSRNTGVGYNSPLHF.

The chain has TRBV20-1 and TRBJ2-7, with a possible D match to TRBD2 (6 bases). Trimming took off 6 bases at V and 2 bases at J, with 8 bases between the two ends. The length of the CDR3 is 11 residues. Germline V gene lookup returns CDR1 DFQATT and CDR2 SNEGSKA (reference sequence). CDR3 sequence (DNA): TGCAGTGCCGGACTAACCTACGAGCAGTACTTC. Translated: CSAGLTYEQYF.

This clone came up once. The chain uses TRBV10-3 and TRBJ2-7; D remains unclear. Germline lookup yields CDR1 ENHRY and CDR2 SYGVKD. The CDR3 runs 15 residues. Deletions cut 4 bases from V and 0 bases from J, with 13 bases between. The CDR3: CAISASRQFSYEQYF. CDR3 bases: TGTGCCATCAGTGCTTCACGGCAGTTCTCCTACGAGCAGTACTTC.

This sequence joins TRBV5-1 and TRBJ2-7, with 13 bases that match TRBD2. Germline assignment: CDR1 SGHRS and CDR2 YFSETQ. The CDR3 has 17 amino acids. V was pared by 5 bases and J by 5 bases, with 13 bases of the junction left unmatched. CDR3 bases: TGCGCCAGCAGTTTAGAGGCACTAGCGGGAGGGCCGCACGAGCAGTACTTC. Translated, it gives CASSLEALAGGPHEQYF.

This clone was seen a single time. The chain joins TRBV5-5 to TRBJ1-3; D remains ambiguous. Between the trimmed V and J ends, which lost 1 base and 2 bases, there was a span of 10 bases. The CDR3 totals 15 residues. Germline assignment: CDR1 SGHKS and CDR2 YYEKEE (reference sequence). The CDR3 loop reads CASSLTINAGNTIYF. CDR3 in DNA: TGTGCCAGCAGCTTGACGATAAACGCTGGAAACACCATATATTTT.

This sequence joins TRBV21-1 and TRBJ1-1. TRBV21-1 is a pseudogene. The CDR3 consists of 14 residues. The CDR3 region has the DNA TGTGCCAGCAGCAAAGAGGCCGCCCAAACTGAAGCTTTCTTT. It yields the protein CASSKEAAQTEAFF.

This chain links TRBV4-2 with TRBJ2-1; 7 bases match TRBD2. With 1 base clipped from V and 4 bases from J, the junction kept 13 bases outside the gene matches. The CDR3 runs to 18 residues. Germline-derived CDR1 and CDR2 are LGHNA and YNFKEQ. The CDR3 nucleotides are TGTGCCAGCAGCCAAGGGGGAGGAGGGGCGGGAGCATACAATGAGCAGTTCTTC. This codes for CASSQGGGGAGAYNEQFF.

The chain uses TRBV4-3 and TRBJ2-6, with D maybe TRBD2 (6 bases). Germline assignment: CDR1 LGHNA and CDR2 YSLEER. The length of the CDR3 is 16 residues. The V end was cut by 1 base, the J end by 0 bases, with 7 bases between. In nucleotides, the CDR3 is TGCGCCAGCAGCCAAGGGCGGGACTCTGGGGCCAACGTCCTGACTTTC. Translating gives CASSQGRDSGANVLTF.

The rearrangement links TRBV2 to TRBJ2-1, with D perhaps TRBD1 (5 bases). This CDR3 comprises 13 residues. CDR1 is SNHLY, CDR2 FYNNEI, per germline. V was trimmed by 3 bases and J by 6 bases, leaving 9 bases between them. CDR3 sequence: CASSEQGPNEQFF. Written as DNA, the CDR3 is TGTGCCAGCAGTGAGCAGGGTCCCAATGAGCAGTTCTTC. The full variable domain, in which reference TRBV2 and TRBJ2-1 provide the parts outside the CDR3, is EPEVTQTPSHQVTQMGQEVILRCVPISNHLYFYWYRQILGQKVEFLVSFYNNEISEKSEIFDDQFSVERPDGSNFTLKIRSTKLEDSAMYFCASSEQGPNEQFFGPGTRLTVL.

This chain connects TRBV29-1 to TRBJ2-1; D not certain. This CDR3 is 10 amino acids long. The germline CDR1 and CDR2 sequences are SQVTM and ANQGSEA. V was shortened by 6 bases and J by 8 bases, with 8 bases between the two germline ends. CDR3 residues: CSVSFDEQFF. The CDR3 DNA reads as TGCAGCGTGTCATTTGATGAGCAGTTCTTC.